The 17 T cell receptor beta chains in this list originate from one sample, sequenced in a study of T-cell reconstitution after alpha-beta-depleted transplantation in children. A library of TCRbeta sequences, prepared with unique molecular identifiers, was generated. From the PCR reads, TCRdb called clonotypes with MiXCR, one entry per CDR3 protein. The data show about 980,000 distinct CDR3 sequences, around 30% seen once. The material was PBMCs, mostly from graft donor cells, obtained 360 days after TCRalphabeta/CD19-depleted stem cell transplant. The receptors originated from a boy less than two years old who had a stem cell transplant for SCID, so the T cells may come from the graft donor.

Only a few counts were recorded for this clonotype. The CDR3 DNA follows: TGCGCCAGCAGCTTATCTGACTACTACACAGATACGCAGTATTTT. This codes for CASSLSDYYTDTQYF. The chain is built from TRBV5-1 and TRBJ2-3; tentatively, D is TRBD2 (5 bases). Trimming pared 2 bases from V and 2 bases from J, leaving 12 bases between. This CDR3 spans 15 amino acids. The germline V gene encodes CDR1 SGHRS and CDR2 YFSETQ.

This clonotype has more than one count but fewer than ten. One end of the junction is discordant with germline, which a read error may explain. The chain combines TRBV6-6 with TRBJ2-7, with D possibly TRBD2 on 5 matching bases. This CDR3 is 11 amino acids long. The germline V gene has CDR1 MNHNY and CDR2 SVGAGI (reference sequence). The CDR3 sequence: CVTGSNNEQYF. The CDR3 nucleotides are TGCGTGACGGGGAGTAACAACGAGCAGTACTTC.

The gene calls are TRBV6-1 and TRBJ2-2; TRBD1 aligns across 9 bases. This CDR3 has 15 residues. V lost 5 bases to trimming and J lost 5 bases; unmatched junction nucleotides: 6. Germline V gene lookup returns CDR1 MNHNS and CDR2 SASEGT. CDR3 in DNA: TGTGCCAGCAGTACGGGACAGGGATTAACCGGGGAGCTGTTTTTT. This gives the protein CASSTGQGLTGELFF.

The CDR3 nucleotides are TGTGCCAGCAGTTACTCGACTCCGGTTGGACCCCTCCACTTT. Protein sequence: CASSYSTPVGPLHF. The V gene is TRBV6-5, the J gene TRBJ1-6; D is uncertain. There are 14 residues in the CDR3. Trimming removed 0 bases at V and 12 bases at J, with 12 bases between. CDR1 is MNHEY, CDR2 SVGAGI, per germline.

This clonotype was recorded a few times. The chain has TRBV7-3 and TRBJ1-2; TRBD1 is a possible D gene (5 bases). The V and J ends lost 2 bases and 6 bases respectively, with 10 bases between them. This CDR3 spans 13 amino acids. Germline CDR1 SGHTA, CDR2 FQGTGA. The DNA for the CDR3 is TGTGCCAGCAGCTTAGTCCAGGGCCATGGCTACACCTTC. Translated, it gives CASSLVQGHGYTF.

In DNA form, the CDR3 reads TGCAGTGCTAGAGATCCGGGGGGGCCGACCACAGATACGCAGTATTTT. Its translation: CSARDPGGPTTDTQYF. The rearrangement joins TRBV20-1 to TRBJ2-3; 8 bases are a match to TRBD2. V trimming: 0 bases; J trimming: 2 bases; junction bases outside the gene matches: 7. Germline V gene sequence: CDR1 DFQATT, CDR2 SNEGSKA (reference sequence). This CDR3 has 16 residues.

This clonotype turned up a few times. The chain carries TRBV20-1 and TRBJ1-5, with TRBD1 matching over 8 bases. The CDR3 is 15 amino acids. Germline CDR1 and CDR2: DFQATT and SNEGSKA (reference sequence). Trimming at V came to 4 bases and at J to 0 bases, leaving 5 bases not matched to a gene. CDR3 residues: CSAISTGDSNQPQHF. CDR3 in DNA: TGCAGTGCTATCTCGACAGGGGATAGCAATCAGCCCCAGCATTTT.

The V call is TRBV15, the J call TRBJ1-4; weak D call: TRBD1 (5 bases). The CDR3 spans 16 residues. The germline V gene encodes CDR1 LNHNV and CDR2 YYDKDF (reference sequence). The V and J ends lost 1 base and 6 bases respectively, with 15 bases between them. CDR3: CATSRGEVGGDEKLFF. The CDR3 region has the DNA TGTGCCACCAGCAGAGGAGAGGTGGGGGGGGATGAAAAACTGTTTTTT.

The genes are TRBV5-5 and TRBJ1-5, with D possibly TRBD1 on 5 matching bases. The V gene lost 1 base and the J gene lost 7 bases, with 18 bases spanning the gap. The CDR3 runs to 16 residues. Germline loops: CDR1 SGHKS, CDR2 YYEKEE (reference sequence). DNA of the CDR3: TGTGCCAGCAGCTTGTGGGAGGGGCACTCGAACCAGCCCCAGCATTTT. Translation gives CASSLWEGHSNQPQHF.

The chain carries TRBV4-3 and TRBJ1-2; TRBD1 matches at 9 bases. The CDR3 has 14 residues. The germline gives CDR1 LGHNA, CDR2 YSLEER. The trim removed 2 bases at V and 8 bases at J, leaving 6 bases unmatched. The DNA of the CDR3 is TGCGCCAGCAGCCAACCGGGACAGGGCAACGGCTACACCTTC. Translation gives CASSQPGQGNGYTF.

A few counts support this clonotype. The chain employs TRBV4-2 and TRBJ2-3, with 8 bases lining up with TRBD2. V was clipped by 1 base and J by 2 bases; unmatched bases: 5. The CDR3 extends over 16 amino acids. The germline V gene encodes CDR1 LGHNA and CDR2 YNFKEQ. This CDR3 is CASSQGQRGPTDTQYF. CDR3 DNA: TGTGCCAGCAGCCAAGGTCAGCGGGGGCCCACAGATACGCAGTATTTT.

The rearrangement links TRBV14 to TRBJ2-7; perhaps TRBD1 as D (7 bases). Germline CDR1 and CDR2: SGHDN and FVKESK. The ends were cut back, 1 base at V and 6 bases at J, with 16 bases in the middle. The CDR3 extends over 15 amino acids. The CDR3 spells CASSQVGGQAGEQYF. The CDR3, as DNA: TGTGCCAGCAGCCAAGTGGGAGGACAGGCGGGCGAGCAGTACTTC.

The rearrangement uses TRBV5-1 and TRBJ2-3; 12 nucleotides align to TRBD2. This CDR3 region has 15 residues. CDR1 and CDR2 (germline): SGHRS, YFSETQ. The ends lost 4 bases at V and 7 bases at J; junction bases unmatched: 7. The CDR3 protein is CASSPTSGGGNTQYF. In nucleotides, the CDR3 is TGCGCCAGCAGCCCGACTAGCGGGGGAGGAAATACGCAGTATTTT.

The chain is built from TRBV11-1 and TRBJ2-1, with 7 bases lining up with TRBD2. CDR1 is SGHAT and CDR2 is FQDESV in the germline V gene (reference sequence). This CDR3 is built from 18 residues. V dropped 3 bases and J dropped 3; count of bases not matched to a gene: 14. The CDR3 spells CASSFHGTRDYVYNEQFF. CDR3 in DNA: TGTGCCAGCAGCTTCCACGGCACCCGGGACTACGTCTACAATGAGCAGTTCTTC.

The chain couples TRBV6-1 to TRBJ1-5; possible D gene TRBD1, 6 bases. Germline CDR1 is MNHNS and CDR2 is SASEGT. This CDR3 has 15 residues. Trimming stripped 4 bases from V and 6 bases from J, with 16 bases between. The CDR3 protein is CASSGTRGIVQPQHF. CDR3 DNA: TGTGCCAGCAGTGGGACCAGGGGAATCGTTCAGCCCCAGCATTTT.

This clonotype was detected only a few times. The V and J genes are TRBV5-1 and TRBJ1-2; no clear D. This CDR3 is 12 amino acids long. Deletions cut 4 bases from V and 5 bases from J, with 9 bases between. Germline V gene data show CDR1 as SGHRS and CDR2 as YFSETQ. In nucleotides, the CDR3 is TGCGCCAGCAGCCCGGCCGGGTATGGCTACACCTTC. It translates to CASSPAGYGYTF.

The chain links TRBV28 to TRBJ1-4; D is undetermined. The CDR3 runs 16 residues. Looked up from germline, CDR1 is MDHEN and CDR2 is SYDVKM. The V end was cut by 6 bases, the J end by 8 bases, with 22 bases between. In DNA, the CDR3 is TGTGCCAGCAGCCGTCTTGGGGTGGGCGTCCGAGAAAAACTGTTTTTT. Protein: CASSRLGVGVREKLFF. The complete variable domain, with remaining parts taken from reference TRBV28 and TRBJ1-4, reads DVKVTQSSRYLVKRTGEKVFLECVQDMDHENMFWYRQDPGLGLRLIYFSYDVKMKEKGDIPEGYSVSREKKERFSLILESASTNQTSMYLCASSRLGVGVREKLFFGSGTQLSVL.